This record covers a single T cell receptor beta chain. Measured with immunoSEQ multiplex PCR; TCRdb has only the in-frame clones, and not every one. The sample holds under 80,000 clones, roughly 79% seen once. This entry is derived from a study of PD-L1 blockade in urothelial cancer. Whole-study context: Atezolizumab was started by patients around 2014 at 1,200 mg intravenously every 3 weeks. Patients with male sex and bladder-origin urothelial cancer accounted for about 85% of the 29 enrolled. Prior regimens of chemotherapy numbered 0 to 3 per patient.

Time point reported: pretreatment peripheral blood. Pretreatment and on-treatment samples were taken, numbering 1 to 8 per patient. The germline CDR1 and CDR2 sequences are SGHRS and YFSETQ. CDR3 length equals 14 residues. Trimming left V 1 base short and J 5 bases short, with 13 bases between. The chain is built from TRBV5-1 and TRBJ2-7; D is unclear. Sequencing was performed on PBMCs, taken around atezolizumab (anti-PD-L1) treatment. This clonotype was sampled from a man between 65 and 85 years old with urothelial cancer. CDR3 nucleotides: TGCGCCAGCAGCTTGCGTGTGACCGAGGACGAGCAGTACTTC. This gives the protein CASSLRVTEDEQYF.